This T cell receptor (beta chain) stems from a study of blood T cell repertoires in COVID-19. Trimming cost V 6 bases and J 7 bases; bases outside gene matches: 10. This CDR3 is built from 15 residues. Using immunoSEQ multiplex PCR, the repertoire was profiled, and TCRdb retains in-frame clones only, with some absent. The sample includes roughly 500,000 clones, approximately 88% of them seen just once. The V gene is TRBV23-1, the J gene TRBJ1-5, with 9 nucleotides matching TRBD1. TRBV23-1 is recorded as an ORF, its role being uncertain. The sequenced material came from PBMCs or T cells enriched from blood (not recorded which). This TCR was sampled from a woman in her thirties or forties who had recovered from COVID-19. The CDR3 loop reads CASSRDREASQPQHF. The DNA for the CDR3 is TGCGCCAGCAGCCGGGACAGGGAAGCCTCCCAGCCCCAGCATTTT.